Below, 29 T cell receptor beta chains from the same sample are listed, as sequenced in a study of T cell responses to AZD1222 COVID-19 vaccine. This table comes from immunoSEQ multiplex PCR, and its TCRdb copy is limited to in-frame clones, with some not included. The repertoire includes 110,000 or so clones, 75% to 95% of them detected once, and 4% to 4.5% sits in the top ten. This specimen consisted of peripheral blood, obtained 28 days after the second dose of the MenACWY control vaccine. These receptor sequences come from an adult who received the MenACWY meningococcal vaccine as a control.

In its sample, this clone was seen once. The chain uses TRBV10-3 and TRBJ2-1, with D maybe TRBD2 (5 bases). The V gene lost 4 bases and the J gene lost 8 bases, with 9 bases spanning the gap. In germline, CDR1 is ENHRY, CDR2 SYGVKD. There are 12 residues in the CDR3. As DNA, the CDR3 is TGTGCCATCAGTGGAGAGGGCTATGAGCAGTTCTTC. This codes for CAISGEGYEQFF.

The chain is built from TRBV28 and TRBJ2-2; 9 positions agree with TRBD1. The CDR3 extends over 14 amino acids. V lost 5 bases to trimming and J lost 3 bases; unmatched junction nucleotides: 1. Germline assignment: CDR1 MDHEN and CDR2 SYDVKM. CDR3 sequence: CASSRTGDTGELFF. For the CDR3, the DNA is TGTGCCAGCAGTAGGACAGGGGACACCGGGGAGCTGTTTTTT.

This clone showed up just once. CDR3 in DNA: TGTGCCGAAAGGGGCCCGGGAAAACCCCTCCACTTT. Amino acids: CAERGPGKPLHF. This chain joins TRBV28 and TRBJ1-6; D perhaps matches TRBD1 (5 bases). V was cut by 11 bases and J by 12 bases, with 17 bases left in between. The CDR3 is 12 amino acids. Per germline, CDR1 MDHEN and CDR2 SYDVKM.

The J gene is TRBJ1-5, the V gene TRBV7-9; TRBD1 is a possible D gene (5 bases). Germline V CDR1 and CDR2: SEHNR, FQNEAQ (reference sequence). The CDR3 is 15 amino acids. V lost 4 bases and J 0 bases, leaving 10 bases between the germline ends. The CDR3 sequence: CASSSGPLSNQPQHF. The CDR3 bases are TGTGCCAGCAGCTCGGGACCACTTAGCAATCAGCCCCAGCATTTT.

The chain employs TRBV29-1 and TRBJ2-3; no clear D. V was trimmed by 6 bases and J by 3 bases, leaving 10 bases between them. CDR3 length: 12 amino acids. Per the germline V gene, CDR1 is SQVTM and CDR2 is ANQGSEA. The CDR3 loop is CSVLAPTDTQYF. The CDR3 DNA sequence: TGCAGCGTCTTGGCTCCTACAGATACGCAGTATTTT.

This chain connects TRBV9 to TRBJ2-2; 9 positions match TRBD2. With V trimmed by 4 bases and J by 5 bases, 12 bases remained unmatched. Germline V gives CDR1 SGDLS, CDR2 YYNGEE. The length of the CDR3 is 17 residues. The CDR3 sequence is CASSPRGREGPTGELFF. In DNA form, the CDR3 reads TGTGCCAGCAGCCCCCGTGGGCGGGAGGGCCCGACCGGGGAGCTGTTTTTT. Supplemented by reference TRBV9 and TRBJ2-2, the full variable domain reads DSGVTQTPKHLITATGQRVTLRCSPRSGDLSVYWYQQSLDQGLQFLIQYYNGEERAKGNILERFSAQQFPDLHSELNLSSLELGDSALYFCASSPRGREGPTGELFFGEGSRLTVL.

The chain couples TRBV7-8 to TRBJ1-5; D may be TRBD1 (6 bases). This CDR3 spans 16 amino acids. With 8 bases removed from V and 0 bases from J, the gap between germline ends came to 17 bases. From germline, CDR1 is SGHVS and CDR2 FQNEAQ. This chain's CDR3 is CASGLGGLASNQPQHF. In DNA, the CDR3 is TGTGCCAGCGGGCTAGGGGGGCTCGCTAGCAATCAGCCCCAGCATTTT.

V and J are TRBV7-2 and TRBJ2-7; 10 nucleotides agree with TRBD1. CDR3 length: 13 amino acids. Germline lookup yields CDR1 SGHTA and CDR2 FQGNSA. J gave up 3 bases and V 4 bases, and 0 bases lay outside the gene matches. The CDR3 nucleotides read TGTGCCAGCAGCTGGACAGGGGGCTACGAGCAGTACGTC. Translated: CASSWTGGYEQYV.

The chain joins TRBV5-1 to TRBJ1-5; D unresolved. The CDR3 is made up of 15 amino acids. Trimming took off 0 bases at V and 5 bases at J, with 12 bases between the two ends. Germline V gene data show CDR1 as SGHRS and CDR2 as YFSETQ. CDR3 protein: CASSLDSPSHQPQHF. The CDR3 DNA sequence: TGCGCCAGCAGCTTGGACTCCCCGAGCCATCAGCCCCAGCATTTT.

The chain employs TRBV28 and TRBJ2-7; D may be TRBD2 (8 bases). The germline CDR1 and CDR2 sequences are MDHEN and SYDVKM. V lost 3 bases to trimming and J lost 3 bases, with 12 bases between them. The CDR3 is made up of 14 amino acids. The DNA for the CDR3 is TGTGCCAGCAGTTTCGGGGGGGACAGCTACGAGCAGTACGTC. Translated: CASSFGGDSYEQYV.

This clone was seen more than once but under ten times. This sequence joins TRBV5-5 and TRBJ2-5; TRBD2 matches 13 bases. The trim removed 0 bases at V and 5 bases at J, leaving 4 bases unmatched. CDR3 size: 16 residues. In germline, CDR1 is SGHKS, CDR2 YYEKEE (reference sequence). The CDR3, as DNA: TGTGCCAGCAGCTTGGAACTAGCGGGAGGGCGGGAGACCCAGTACTTC. It specifies CASSLELAGGRETQYF.

The gene calls are TRBV21-1 and TRBJ1-2; TRBD1 reflects the table's D call only, with no check against the DNA. TRBV21-1 is annotated as a pseudogene. CDR3 size: 15 residues. The DNA of the CDR3 is TGTGCCAGCAGACGACCGGGACAGGGGTACTATGGCTACACCTTC. Its translation: CASRRPGQGYYGYTF.

The chain couples TRBV20-1 to TRBJ1-2; D not resolved. The germline CDR1 and CDR2 sequences are DFQATT and SNEGSKA (reference sequence). Trimming removed 2 bases at V and 8 bases at J, with 9 bases between. The CDR3 is 11 residues long. CDR3 residues: CSARFGPGYTF. The DNA for the CDR3 is TGCAGTGCTAGATTTGGACCCGGCTACACCTTC.

This rearrangement joins TRBV19 to TRBJ1-5, with D possibly being TRBD1 (6 bases). This CDR3 comprises 16 residues. Trimming left V 5 bases short and J 2 bases short, with 16 bases between. The germline V gene has CDR1 LNHDA and CDR2 SQIVND (reference sequence). In DNA form, the CDR3 reads TGTGCCAGTAGTGCTTGGAACAGGGCGGGCAATCAGCCCCAGCATTTT. Protein: CASSAWNRAGNQPQHF. Filled out from reference TRBV19 and TRBJ1-5, the complete variable domain reads DGGITQSPKYLFRKEGQNVTLSCEQNLNHDAMYWYRQDPGQGLRLIYYSQIVNDFQKGDIAEGYSVSREKKESFPLTVTSAQKNPTAFYLCASSAWNRAGNQPQHFGDGTRLSIL.

V gene TRBV15 combines with J gene TRBJ1-1; no reliable D call. Germline V CDR1 and CDR2: LNHNV, YYDKDF (reference sequence). This CDR3 spans 13 amino acids. The V end lost 1 base, the J end lost 4 bases, and 7 bases lay between the germline ends. CDR3 sequence (DNA): TGTGCCACCAGCAGAGTCGGGCCCACTGAAGCTTTCTTT. It specifies CATSRVGPTEAFF.

This clone has a single count. CDR3 sequence reads: CASSDTRGLGGYTF. The CDR3 nucleotides are TGTGCCAGCAGTGACACCAGGGGGCTAGGTGGCTACACCTTC. This chain links TRBV6-4 with TRBJ1-2, with TRBD1 matching 8 bases. V lost 2 bases and J lost 7; bases outside the gene matches: 6. This CDR3 has 14 residues. Germline V gene sequence: CDR1 MRHNA, CDR2 SNTAGT.

V usage is TRBV21-1 and J usage is TRBJ1-6; the table names TRBD1, a call not compared with the DNA. TRBV21-1 is listed as a pseudogene. This CDR3 region has 17 residues. In nucleotides, the CDR3 is TGTGCCAGCAGCAAATCACGGGACAGGGTACGAAATTCACCCCTCCACTTT. Amino acid sequence: CASSKSRDRVRNSPLHF.

The chain couples TRBV6-4 to TRBJ2-7, with TRBD2 matching over 9 bases. CDR1 is MRHNA, CDR2 SNTAGT, per germline. The trim removed 3 bases at V and 6 bases at J, leaving 15 bases unmatched. This CDR3 comprises 17 residues. CDR3 bases: TGTGCCAGCAGTGAAAAAATTGCGGGAGGGCTCTCTAGCGAGCAGTACTTC. Translating it yields CASSEKIAGGLSSEQYF.

The V gene is TRBV28, the J gene TRBJ1-3; no clear D. The CDR3 length is 13 residues. V lost 6 bases and J 5 bases, leaving 11 bases between the germline ends. Germline V gives CDR1 MDHEN, CDR2 SYDVKM. The CDR3 is CASSFGLRNTIYF. In nucleotides, the CDR3 is TGTGCCAGCAGCTTCGGCCTCAGAAACACCATATATTTT.

The chain is built from TRBV19 and TRBJ2-7; D not certain. V gave up 3 bases and J gave up 0 bases, with 6 bases separating them. This CDR3 contains 13 residues. CDR1 is LNHDA, CDR2 SQIVND, per germline (reference sequence). Written as DNA, the CDR3 is TGTGCCAGTAGTATCTTTGGCTCCTACGAGCAGTACTTC. It translates to CASSIFGSYEQYF.

The chain employs TRBV6-5 and TRBJ1-6; 7 nucleotides agree with TRBD1. The CDR3 totals 14 residues. Trimming took 6 bases from V and 8 from J; bases not matched to a gene: 7. Germline V gives CDR1 MNHEY, CDR2 SVGAGI. The CDR3 region is CASSSTGEDSPLHF. CDR3 in DNA: TGTGCCAGCAGCTCAACAGGGGAGGATTCACCCCTCCACTTT.

The rearrangement links TRBV4-2 to TRBJ2-5; TRBD2 agrees at 9 bases. Looked up from germline, CDR1 is LGHNA and CDR2 is YNFKEQ. With V trimmed by 1 base and J by 4 bases, 4 bases remained unmatched. CDR3 length: 15 amino acids. The CDR3 region is CASSQALAGTETQYF. Here the CDR3 DNA reads TGTGCCAGCAGCCAAGCTCTAGCGGGGACAGAGACCCAGTACTTC.

The rearrangement links TRBV11-2 to TRBJ2-3; the match to TRBD2 covers 11 bases. Trimming at V came to 3 bases and at J to 0 bases, leaving 8 bases not matched to a gene. The CDR3 is made up of 18 amino acids. Germline V lookup: CDR1 SGHAT, CDR2 FQNNGV. CDR3 sequence reads: CASSFRRLAGTSTDTQYF. The DNA of the CDR3 is TGTGCCAGCAGCTTTCGCCGACTAGCGGGGACTAGCACAGATACGCAGTATTTT.

The rearrangement links TRBV6-5 to TRBJ2-1; D gene ambiguous. This CDR3 has 13 residues. The V end was cut by 6 bases, the J end by 4 bases, with 10 bases between. Germline CDR1 reads MNHEY; CDR2 reads SVGAGI. CDR3 in amino acids: CASRYDLYNEQFF. The CDR3 coding sequence is TGTGCCAGCAGATATGACCTTTACAATGAGCAGTTCTTC.

This chain joins TRBV28 and TRBJ1-5; D gene unclear. Trimming stripped 3 bases from V and 0 bases from J, with 9 bases between. Germline CDR1 reads MDHEN; CDR2 reads SYDVKM. The CDR3 totals 15 residues. The CDR3 here is CASSFFGDSNQPQHF. As DNA, the CDR3 is TGTGCCAGCAGTTTTTTCGGGGATAGCAATCAGCCCCAGCATTTT. Together with reference TRBV28 and TRBJ1-5, the CDR3 gives the full variable domain: DVKVTQSSRYLVKRTGEKVFLECVQDMDHENMFWYRQDPGLGLRLIYFSYDVKMKEKGDIPEGYSVSREKKERFSLILESASTNQTSMYLCASSFFGDSNQPQHFGDGTRLSIL.

V gene TRBV18 combines with J gene TRBJ2-7; 14 nucleotides match TRBD2. With V trimmed by 3 bases and J by 2 bases, 9 bases remained unmatched. Per germline, CDR1 KGHSH and CDR2 LQKENI. This CDR3 comprises 18 residues. CDR3 sequence: CASSPSGTSGGRTYEQYV. The DNA for the CDR3 is TGTGCCAGCTCACCTAGCGGGACTAGCGGGGGCCGAACCTACGAGCAGTACGTC.

The CDR3 loop reads CASSTPMGTPYSPLHF. CDR3 in DNA: TGTGCCAGCAGCACACCCATGGGAACCCCCTATTCACCCCTCCACTTT. The chain recombines TRBV11-2 with TRBJ1-6; D remains ambiguous. From germline, CDR1 is SGHAT and CDR2 FQNNGV. V lost 5 bases and J lost 8, with 19 bases in between. The CDR3 loop spans 16 amino acids.

V gene TRBV6-4 combines with J gene TRBJ1-1, with a tentative D call TRBD1 (5 bases). The CDR3 spans 14 residues. Germline V gene lookup returns CDR1 MRHNA and CDR2 SNTAGT. Trimming pared 3 bases from V and 2 bases from J, leaving 10 bases between. The DNA for the CDR3 is TGTGCCAGCAGTGAGCGAGGGGATAACACTGAAGCTTTCTTT. Translation: CASSERGDNTEAFF.

The V gene is TRBV21-1, the J gene TRBJ1-1; the tabulated D call, TRBD1, remains unverified against the DNA. TRBV21-1 is shown as a pseudogene. The CDR3 sequence is 17 residues long. The DNA of the CDR3 is TGTGCCAGCAGCAAAGAGGTTCCGTCACAGGGCGGGACTGAAGCTTTCTTT. It encodes CASSKEVPSQGGTEAFF.